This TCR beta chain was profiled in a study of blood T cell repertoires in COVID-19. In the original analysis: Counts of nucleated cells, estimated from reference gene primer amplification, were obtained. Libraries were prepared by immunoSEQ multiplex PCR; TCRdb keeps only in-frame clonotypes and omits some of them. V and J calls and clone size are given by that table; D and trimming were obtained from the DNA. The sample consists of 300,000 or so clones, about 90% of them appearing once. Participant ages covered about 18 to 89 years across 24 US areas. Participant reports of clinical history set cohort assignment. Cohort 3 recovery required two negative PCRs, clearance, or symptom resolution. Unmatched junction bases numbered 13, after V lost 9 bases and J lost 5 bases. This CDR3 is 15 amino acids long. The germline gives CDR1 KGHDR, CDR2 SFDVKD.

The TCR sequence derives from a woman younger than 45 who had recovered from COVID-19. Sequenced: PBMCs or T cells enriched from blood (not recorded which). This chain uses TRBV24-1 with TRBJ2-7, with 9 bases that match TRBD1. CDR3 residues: CATGASGTGTNEQYF. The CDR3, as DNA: TGTGCCACCGGCGCCTCCGGGACAGGGACTAACGAGCAGTACTTC.